Each of the 31 T cell receptor beta chains below was sequenced from the same sample in a study of cytomegalovirus exposure and HLA in healthy donors. The primer mix had 60 Vbeta and 13 Jbeta primers. Clones were sequenced by immunoSEQ multiplex PCR, and TCRdb holds only the in-frame ones, with some missing. The sample holds fewer than 250,000 clones, 65% to 85% seen once. The sequencing sample was made of PBMCs. These receptors originate from a boy younger than 10 in good health and CMV-seronegative.

The V gene is TRBV2, the J gene TRBJ1-2, with 9 bases aligning to TRBD1. Losses at the gene ends were 10 bases for V and 10 bases for J; bases not matched to a gene: 10. CDR3 length: 12 residues. From germline, CDR1 is SNHLY and CDR2 FYNNEI. The CDR3 DNA reads as TGTGCCACCTTGAAGCGACAGGGGGACTACACCTTC. Translated, it gives CATLKRQGDYTF.

The CDR3 loop reads CASSYGQAYNEQFF. In DNA, the CDR3 is TGTGCCAGTAGCTACGGACAGGCCTACAATGAGCAGTTCTTC. The chain links TRBV19 to TRBJ2-1, with 7 bases matching TRBD1. CDR3 length equals 14 residues. With V trimmed by 6 bases and J by 2 bases, 4 bases remained unmatched. The germline V gene encodes CDR1 LNHDA and CDR2 SQIVND (reference sequence).

This chain uses TRBV7-8 with TRBJ2-7; TRBD2 aligns across 11 bases. Trimming took 6 bases from V and 4 from J; bases not matched to a gene: 5. The CDR3 sequence is 14 residues long. Germline lookup yields CDR1 SGHVS and CDR2 FQNEAQ. CDR3 sequence reads: CASSGLAGGYEQYF. The DNA for the CDR3 is TGTGCCAGCAGTGGCCTAGCGGGAGGTTACGAGCAGTACTTC.

The V and J genes are TRBV7-9 and TRBJ1-2, with D tentatively TRBD1 (6 bases). Trimming took off 2 bases at V and 4 bases at J, with 14 bases between the two ends. CDR1 is SEHNR, CDR2 FQNEAQ, per germline (reference sequence). This CDR3 spans 15 amino acids. CDR3 nucleotides: TGTGCCAGCAGCTTAACCAGGGGCGGCGGCTATGGCTACACCTTC. It yields the protein CASSLTRGGGYGYTF. Combining the CDR3 with reference TRBV7-9 and TRBJ1-2 gives the whole variable domain DTGVSQNPRHKITKRGQNVTFRCDPISEHNRLYWYRQTLGQGPEFLTYFQNEAQLEKSRLLSDRFSAERPKGSFSTLEIQRTEQGDSAMYLCASSLTRGGGYGYTFGSGTRLTVV.

A remark on this clone: This specimen includes other DNA sequences encoding the same CDR3. The CDR3 nucleotides read TGTGCCAGCAGTGAAGCACAGGGGGCATTGTACGAGCAGTACTTC. It codes for CASSEAQGALYEQYF. The V gene is TRBV6-1, the J gene TRBJ2-7; 9 nucleotides agree with TRBD1. Per the germline V gene, CDR1 is MNHNS and CDR2 is SASEGT. The V segment lost 0 bases and the J segment 4 bases; nucleotides outside the gene matches: 4. The CDR3 spans 15 residues.

The chain combines TRBV11-2 with TRBJ2-1, with D perhaps TRBD2 (5 bases). This CDR3 contains 15 residues. Germline CDR1 is SGHAT and CDR2 is FQNNGV. V was pared by 4 bases and J by 5 bases, with 15 bases between. The CDR3 bases are TGTGCCAGCAGCTCCCCCGGGATGTTTAACAATGAGCAGTTCTTC. Encoded protein: CASSSPGMFNNEQFF.

The genes are TRBV7-9 and TRBJ2-5; D might be TRBD2 (7 bases). This CDR3 region has 13 residues. Germline V gene lookup returns CDR1 SEHNR and CDR2 FQNEAQ (reference sequence). V lost 6 bases and J 4 bases, leaving 12 bases between the germline ends. The CDR3 coding sequence is TGTGCCAGCAGTCTAGGGGGGGTAGAGACCCAGTACTTC. Its protein product is CASSLGGVETQYF. The full variable domain, completed using reference TRBV7-9 and TRBJ2-5, is DTGVSQNPRHKITKRGQNVTFRCDPISEHNRLYWYRQTLGQGPEFLTYFQNEAQLEKSRLLSDRFSAERPKGSFSTLEIQRTEQGDSAMYLCASSLGGVETQYFGPGTRLLVL.

The genes are TRBV18 and TRBJ2-7, with D maybe TRBD2 (5 bases). The CDR3 is 13 amino acids. Trimming removed 2 bases from V and 4 bases from J, with 9 bases in between. Germline V gives CDR1 KGHSH, CDR2 LQKENI. The CDR3: CASSPGEIYEQYF. The CDR3 bases are TGTGCCAGCTCACCAGGGGAGATATACGAGCAGTACTTC.

The chain links TRBV7-6 to TRBJ2-7, with 9 positions matching TRBD2. Germline assignment: CDR1 SGHVS and CDR2 FNYEAQ. V lost 1 base to trimming and J lost 2 bases; unmatched junction nucleotides: 9. This CDR3 region has 17 residues. The CDR3 is CASSLGASGTTAYEQYF. The CDR3 DNA is TGTGCCAGCAGCTTAGGAGCTAGCGGGACGACAGCCTACGAGCAGTACTTC.

The chain couples TRBV11-3 to TRBJ2-7, with D maybe TRBD1 (6 bases). Germline loops: CDR1 SGHNT, CDR2 YENEEA. The CDR3 loop spans 13 amino acids. Trimming pared 5 bases from V and 5 bases from J, leaving 13 bases between. CDR3 in amino acids: CASSITGNHEQYF. CDR3 DNA sequence: TGTGCCAGCAGCATCACAGGGAACCACGAGCAGTACTTC.

The CDR3 DNA follows: TGTGCCAGCTCCCCTCCGGAACAGCCCTACGAGCAGTACTTC. Protein product: CASSPPEQPYEQYF. This rearrangement joins TRBV18 to TRBJ2-7, with D unresolved. Trimming shortened V by 6 bases and J by 2 bases, and 14 bases separated the two germline ends. There are 14 residues in the CDR3. Looked up from germline, CDR1 is KGHSH and CDR2 is LQKENI.

V gene TRBV7-6 combines with J gene TRBJ2-7; D unclear. Germline V lookup: CDR1 SGHVS, CDR2 FNYEAQ. This CDR3 contains 12 residues. V was shortened by 4 bases and J by 5 bases, with 9 bases between the two germline ends. CDR3 sequence reads: CASSYARDEQYF. As DNA, the CDR3 is TGTGCCAGCAGCTACGCCCGGGACGAGCAGTACTTC.

The chain uses TRBV30 and TRBJ1-1; D perhaps matches TRBD1 (5 bases). The CDR3 is 14 amino acids. V was shortened by 3 bases and J by 1 base, with 12 bases between the two germline ends. Germline CDR1 and CDR2: GTSNPN and SVGIG (reference sequence). CDR3 amino acids: CAWRAPDRNTEAFF. The CDR3 DNA follows: TGTGCCTGGAGAGCGCCAGACAGGAACACTGAAGCTTTCTTT.

The chain couples TRBV4-2 to TRBJ1-3, with TRBD1 identical over 7 bases. Losses at the gene ends were 4 bases for V and 1 base for J; bases not matched to a gene: 4. Germline loops: CDR1 LGHNA, CDR2 YNFKEQ. The CDR3 covers 15 residues. The CDR3 spells CASSPSGGSGNTIYF. The CDR3 DNA follows: TGTGCCAGCAGCCCCTCAGGGGGGTCTGGAAACACCATATATTTT.

This clone was detected a few times. CDR3: CATETGARYTF. The CDR3 DNA follows: TGTGCCACCGAGACAGGCGCCCGCTACACCTTC. The gene calls are TRBV10-3 and TRBJ1-2; TRBD1 is a possible D gene (6 bases). The CDR3 has 11 amino acids. Germline V gene data show CDR1 as ENHRY and CDR2 as SYGVKD. The germline V and J ends were trimmed by 10 bases and 9 bases, with 15 bases remaining between them.

This clone was seen just once. The CDR3 coding sequence is TGTGCCATCGCAAGTCGAACAGGGGGGTATGGCTACACCTTC. Translation gives CAIASRTGGYGYTF. The chain combines TRBV2 with TRBJ1-2; 8 bases match TRBD1. The CDR3 spans 14 residues. Germline trimming cut 10 bases from V and 5 bases from J; bases unmatched to any gene: 12. In germline, CDR1 is SNHLY, CDR2 FYNNEI.

The chain uses TRBV5-1 and TRBJ2-1, with D perhaps TRBD2 (6 bases). Deletions cut 4 bases from V and 6 bases from J, with 11 bases between. CDR3 size: 13 residues. Per the germline V gene, CDR1 is SGHRS and CDR2 is YFSETQ. Here the CDR3 reads CASSLISGNEQFF. Written as DNA, the CDR3 is TGCGCCAGCAGCCTAATTAGCGGCAATGAGCAGTTCTTC.

This clone was recorded once. One end of the junction does not line up with germline, which may come from a read error. The chain uses TRBV7-7 and TRBJ1-5; 7 positions match TRBD1. CDR1 is SSHAT, CDR2 FNYEAQ, per germline (reference sequence). CDR3 length: 13 residues. CDR3 loop: CASSSDRDQPQHF. The CDR3 DNA reads TGTGCTAGCAGCTCAGACAGGGATCAGCCCCAGCATTTT.

The rearrangement joins TRBV29-1 to TRBJ2-6; possible D gene TRBD1, 5 bases. The CDR3 runs to 14 residues. The germline V and J ends were trimmed by 3 bases and 4 bases, with 10 bases remaining between them. The germline CDR1 and CDR2 sequences are SQVTM and ANQGSEA. CDR3 region: CSVEEGAGANVLTF. The CDR3 coding sequence is TGCAGCGTTGAGGAAGGGGCCGGGGCCAACGTCCTGACTTTC.

CDR3 in DNA: TGTGCCAGCACCATAGGGGCGGCGACAGGGGAAAAACTGTTTTTT. It yields the protein CASTIGAATGEKLFF. The chain has TRBV5-8 and TRBJ1-4; 7 nucleotides line up with TRBD1. There are 15 residues in the CDR3. Losses at the gene ends were 6 bases for V and 8 bases for J; bases not matched to a gene: 13. The germline gives CDR1 SGHTS, CDR2 YDEGEE.

The rearrangement links TRBV6-1 to TRBJ1-1, with 8 positions matching TRBD1. J was trimmed by 6 bases and V by 3 bases; bases with no gene match: 9. The CDR3 totals 15 residues. Germline CDR1 MNHNS, CDR2 SASEGT. In DNA, the CDR3 is TGTGCCAGCAGTGACGGGCCTGACAGGGGCGCTGAAGCTTTCTTT. This translates into CASSDGPDRGAEAFF.

The gene calls are TRBV28 and TRBJ2-5, with D possibly being TRBD2 (6 bases). Germline CDR1 MDHEN, CDR2 SYDVKM. V was pared by 6 bases and J by 2 bases, with 16 bases between. The CDR3 totals 15 residues. The DNA of the CDR3 is TGTGCCAGCAGGGGGAGGAACCGACTGCAAGAGACCCAGTACTTC. This sequence encodes CASRGRNRLQETQYF.

The chain is built from TRBV11-3 and TRBJ2-1, with TRBD2 matching over 9 bases. This CDR3 spans 13 amino acids. Germline V CDR1 and CDR2: SGHNT, YENEEA. Trimming took 7 bases from V and 8 from J; bases not matched to a gene: 6. Here the CDR3 DNA reads TGTGCCAGCACAGCGGGGGGTGGTGATGAGCAGTTCTTC. Residues: CASTAGGGDEQFF.

The chain recombines TRBV19 with TRBJ1-1; a weak D match, TRBD1 (6 bases). This CDR3 region has 14 residues. The germline V and J ends were trimmed by 3 bases and 4 bases, with 12 bases remaining between them. Per the germline V gene, CDR1 is LNHDA and CDR2 is SQIVND (reference sequence). The CDR3 DNA follows: TGTGCCAGTAGTATCTCGACAGGATTCACTGAAGCTTTCTTT. It codes for CASSISTGFTEAFF.

The chain combines TRBV7-9 with TRBJ1-1; D is possibly TRBD1 (6 bases). Germline V lookup: CDR1 SEHNR, CDR2 FQNEAQ (reference sequence). The CDR3 spans 14 residues. Trimming took off 1 base at V and 4 bases at J, with 10 bases between the two ends. Here the CDR3 DNA reads TGTGCCAGCAGCTTAGAGGGGGGGCTCACTGAAGCTTTCTTT. Translating it yields CASSLEGGLTEAFF.

About this clone itself: One end of the junction fails to match germline, which may point to a read error. The chain couples TRBV7-7 to TRBJ2-1, with D unclear. There are 14 residues in the CDR3. CDR1 and CDR2 from the germline V gene are SSHAT and FNYEAQ (reference sequence). CDR3 loop: CASSPHESYNEQFF. CDR3 DNA: TGTGCTAGCAGCCCCCATGAGTCCTACAATGAGCAGTTCTTC.

The chain is built from TRBV29-1 and TRBJ1-1; possibly TRBD1 for D (5 bases). In germline, CDR1 is SQVTM, CDR2 ANQGSEA. The CDR3 has 13 amino acids. V lost 4 bases and J lost 5, with 14 bases in between. The CDR3: CSVGFGEGTEAFF. CDR3 DNA sequence: TGCAGCGTTGGGTTCGGGGAGGGGACTGAAGCTTTCTTT.

This chain uses TRBV15 with TRBJ2-7; TRBD2 is a possible D gene (6 bases). This CDR3 is 13 amino acids long. Germline CDR1 and CDR2: LNHNV and YYDKDF (reference sequence). Trimming shortened V by 5 bases and J by 4 bases, and 12 bases separated the two germline ends. The CDR3 is CATSREQTYEQYF. The CDR3 DNA reads TGTGCCACCAGCCGGGAGCAAACGTACGAGCAGTACTTC.

V usage is TRBV6-6 and J usage is TRBJ1-4; D unresolved. This CDR3 has 14 amino acids. CDR1 is MNHNY, CDR2 SVGAGI, per germline (reference sequence). The V and J ends lost 8 bases and 3 bases respectively, with 13 bases between them. The CDR3 sequence: CASVHRPSNEKLFF. CDR3 in DNA: TGTGCCAGCGTGCACAGACCGTCTAATGAAAAACTGTTTTTT.

The chain carries TRBV9 and TRBJ2-3, with D perhaps TRBD2 (5 bases). In germline, CDR1 is SGDLS, CDR2 YYNGEE. The CDR3 extends over 14 amino acids. V was clipped by 6 bases and J by 4 bases, with 15 bases between them. The CDR3 DNA reads TGTGCCAGCACCCCCCGAGGGATCCCAGATACGCAGTATTTT. Translation gives CASTPRGIPDTQYF.

The chain uses TRBV7-6 and TRBJ2-1; TRBD2 agrees at 11 bases. The CDR3 totals 16 residues. Germline CDR1 is SGHVS and CDR2 is FNYEAQ. With 5 bases clipped from V and 6 bases from J, the junction kept 9 bases outside the gene matches. DNA for the CDR3: TGTGCCAGCAGCGGTGCCCTTAGCGGGAGGGGCAATGAGCAGTTCTTC. The encoded protein is CASSGALSGRGNEQFF.